The subject of this entry is one T cell receptor (beta chain). Its antigen is not known. PCR used 60 Vbeta primers and 13 Jbeta primers. The data were produced by immunoSEQ multiplex PCR, yet TCRdb's version contains in-frame clones alone and is incomplete. This table has under 200,000 clones, around three quarters appearing once. V trimming: 5 bases; J trimming: 7 bases; junction bases outside the gene matches: 7. The CDR3 is made up of 13 amino acids. Germline CDR1 and CDR2: SEHNR and FQNEAQ (reference sequence). The sample belongs to a study of cytomegalovirus exposure and HLA in healthy donors. Study context: Of the donors genotyped, several hundred in all, 65% to 90% fell in the Caucasian-associated ancestry cluster. Regarding the study as a whole: Looking again later, the authors saw that most CMV-associated TCR beta chains seemed HLA-restricted. Reports described diagnosis of cytomegalovirus status by the classifier as highly specific and sensitive.

The chain uses TRBV7-9 and TRBJ2-7; TRBD1 agrees at 8 bases. This TCR came from a woman aged 25 to 39 in good health and CMV-seropositive. Sequencing used PBMCs. CDR3 loop: CASSPDRGWEQYF. The CDR3 DNA reads TGTGCCAGCAGCCCCGACAGGGGATGGGAGCAGTACTTC.